This TCR beta chain was identified during a study of low-dose radiotherapy and immunotherapy resistance in tumors (dated by TCRdb to between 2022 and 2023). In terms of the full investigation: Cohort 1 received 0.5 Gy per fraction every 2 weeks, with a prescribed total PTV dose of 6.5 Gy. Cohort 2 received 1 Gy per fraction every two weeks, with a total of 13 Gy over 26 weeks. Patients were given nivolumab as a 240 mg flat dose every two weeks and ipilimumab at 1 mg/kg every six weeks, with both drugs delivered intravenously. Intravenous cyclophosphamide at 200 mg/m2 was administered every two weeks, one day ahead of each radiation and immunotherapy administration. Starting on cycle 1 day 1, patients took 300 mg of aspirin by mouth once a day for four cycles. First-strand cDNA was synthesized using Superscript III and a set of TRAV- and TRBV-specific primers, so that both TCRalpha and TCRbeta chains were covered. Randomization of trial participants into treatment groups was not performed. The translational analysis covered eight patients: three from the first dose cohort and the first five from the second dose cohort.

Sequencing instrument: Illumina HiSeq 2500. TCRs were amplified with Phusion for 20 to 25 PCR cycles, with a constant-region primer paired with the adapter attached to the V primers. The MessageAmp II aRNA Amplification Kit was used to amplify the isolated mRNA, with in vitro transcription run for under 20 hours at 37 degrees C. The Dynabeads mRNA DIRECT Purification Kit was used to isolate mRNA for TCR sequencing. Indexed Illumina adapters were added in a second Phusion PCR of roughly 25 cycles, after which AMPure XP beads were used to purify the products. The published analysis was carried out like this. Custom Perl scripts were used to pool TCR sequences that encoded the same protein, to remove out-of-frame sequences, and to calculate the abundance of each clonotype. Any TCR sequence supported by only a single read was excluded from analysis. Shannon entropy, Gini index, clonality, richness, and the frequency of TCRs shared between repertoires were included as repertoire metrics. TCRdb itself trimmed the public reads at Q25 with fastp, ran MiXCR and retained productive beta chains. Each CDR3 protein appears once, grouped with its most common genes and DNA. These V and J calls rely on TCRdb rather than the paper's analysis. The sample records some 52,000 distinct CDR3 sequences, roughly 31% of which are singletons. Roughly 8.2% of the sample comes from the top ten.

The CDR3 numbers 14 amino acids, ends counted. Here the CDR3 DNA is all that survives: 42 bases in frame from base 1. Germline trimming amounts to 8 bases on V and 5 bases on J, with 7 as the count of junction bases outside the gene matches. CDR1 and CDR2 were assigned from the germline V gene as MNHNS and SASEGT. Taken with the paper, the label for time point translates to: after trial treatment. According to the study, the label for this sample's treatment or condition signals: LDRT plus nivolumab, ipilimumab, low-dose cyclophosphamide and aspirin (RACIN trial). The donors took part in RACIN, a single-arm, phase I, dose-escalation trial that combined nivolumab, ipilimumab, aspirin, low-dose cyclophosphamide and low-dose radiotherapy. Eligible patients had advanced, TIL-negative solid tumors. For this clonotype: Which antigen it targets is not known. This likely reflects a read error, since a far larger clone is one base away. The conserved phenylalanine or tryptophan is not found at the CDR3 terminus, so this likely reflects a read error.

The TCR sequence derives from a male donor with rectosigmoid adenocarcinoma. Sequenced here: PBMCs, sampled after low-dose radiotherapy plus immunotherapy. Recombination joined TRBV6-1 with TRBJ2-5, with 11 bases aligning to TRBD2. Read as DNA, the sequence is TGTGCCAGCTCCGTACTAGCGGGAGTGGAGACCCAGTACTTA. It specifies CASSVLAGVETQYL.